This section outlines one TCR beta chain sequence together with its context. This entry is derived from a study of shared clonotypes between healthy human individuals. Germline lookup yields CDR1 SGDLS and CDR2 YYNGEE. V gave up 4 bases and J gave up 0 bases; unmatched junction bases: 7. The CDR3 consists of 15 residues. Profiling relied on immunoSEQ multiplex PCR, and the TCRdb table lists in-frame clones only, not all of them. This table holds about 1,900,000 clones, approximately 95% found once. Naive CD8 cells lacked CD45RO, underwent positive selection for CCR7 and left out terminally differentiated effector memory CD45RA+ cells. Healthy adults negative for HIV, lacking recent acute infections or vaccinations, served as donors.

This TCR was recovered from a man in his late teens or twenties in good health. Sequenced input: naive CD8+ T cells sorted from blood. The chain has TRBV9 and TRBJ2-7; 7 bases line up with TRBD2. The CDR3 sequence: CASSPALAHSYEQYF. CDR3 DNA: TGTGCCAGCAGCCCTGCACTAGCGCACTCCTACGAGCAGTACTTC.